This TCR beta chain comes out of a study of early T cells in non-severe SARS-CoV-2 infection. Study-level background: Unsorted whole blood bulk RNA was sequenced, with unpaired chains.

Germline CDR1 and CDR2: SGHAT and FQNNGV. The CDR3 is 11 residues long. V gave up 3 bases and J gave up 3 bases, with 2 bases separating them. Each cDNA molecule carried a unique molecular identifier. Via MiXCR, TCRdb re-called the 5' RACE reads, giving one row per CDR3 protein. Seen here are about 72,000 distinct CDR3 sequences, roughly a tenth observed once, and the top ten hold 6% to 8%. This clonotype has a count of ten or more. The antigen is not known. The study, taken as a whole, reports: Clonotype matching in VDJdb favored anti-spike CD8 responses and did not capture private and CD4 specificities.

The chain has TRBV11-2 and TRBJ1-1; D gene unclear. This receptor was identified in an adult who was a healthcare worker with PCR-confirmed SARS-CoV-2 infection or an uninfected control (not recorded which). This sample comprised whole blood, obtained at baseline. CDR3 region: CASSFHTEAFF. CDR3 DNA: TGTGCCAGCAGCTTCCACACTGAAGCTTTCTTT.